The next 18 T cell receptor beta chains were all read from a single sample in a study of blood T cell repertoires in COVID-19. Repertoires were generated with immunoSEQ multiplex PCR, while TCRdb's copy carries only in-frame clones and drops some. The repertoire holds approximately 330,000 clones, with roughly 89% as singletons. Sequenced: peripheral blood. Receptors were obtained from a man aged 25-45 years with COVID-19, enrolled during active disease.

The CDR3 here is CASSQQGANQPQHF. The CDR3 nucleotides are TGTGCCAGCAGTCAACAGGGGGCGAATCAGCCCCAGCATTTT. The V call is TRBV6-5, the J call TRBJ1-5; 9 nucleotides align to TRBD1. Germline V gene data show CDR1 as MNHEY and CDR2 as SVGAGI. J gave up 4 bases and V 5 bases, and 3 bases lay outside the gene matches. The CDR3 has 14 residues.

The V and J genes are TRBV4-2 and TRBJ1-4; D gene uncertain. The CDR3 spans 14 residues. Deletions cut 3 bases from V and 3 bases from J, with 8 bases between. Germline V CDR1 and CDR2: LGHNA, YNFKEQ. The CDR3 bases are TGTGCCAGCAGCCAGCCCGACTCTAATGAAAAACTGTTTTTT. This gives the protein CASSQPDSNEKLFF.

This chain uses TRBV9 with TRBJ2-1, with 7 bases aligning to TRBD2. The ends lost 0 bases at V and 4 bases at J; junction bases unmatched: 4. Germline V CDR1 and CDR2: SGDLS, YYNGEE. The CDR3 runs to 15 residues. The CDR3 DNA is TGTGCCAGCAGCGTAGGGCTAGCGGCTTACAATGAGCAGTTCTTC. Protein sequence: CASSVGLAAYNEQFF.

The chain joins TRBV19 to TRBJ2-3, with D unresolved. V lost 8 bases and J 1 base, leaving 7 bases between the germline ends. The CDR3 covers 12 residues. Germline V gene lookup returns CDR1 LNHDA and CDR2 SQIVND (reference sequence). CDR3 protein: CASQQGTDTQYF. The CDR3 DNA sequence: TGTGCCAGTCAACAAGGCACAGATACGCAGTATTTT. The whole variable domain, remainder taken from reference TRBV19 and TRBJ2-3, is DGGITQSPKYLFRKEGQNVTLSCEQNLNHDAMYWYRQDPGQGLRLIYYSQIVNDFQKGDIAEGYSVSREKKESFPLTVTSAQKNPTAFYLCASQQGTDTQYFGPGTRLTVL.

The genes are TRBV7-2 and TRBJ2-3; 10 bases line up with TRBD2. The CDR3 runs to 17 residues. The trim removed 2 bases at V and 2 bases at J, leaving 7 bases unmatched. Germline V gene data show CDR1 as SGHTA and CDR2 as FQGNSA. The chain's CDR3 is CASSLPSGGPNTDTQYF. The CDR3 DNA follows: TGTGCCAGCAGCTTACCTAGCGGGGGACCCAACACAGATACGCAGTATTTT. Variable domain in full (rest from reference TRBV7-2 and TRBJ2-3): GAGVSQSPSNKVTEKGKDVELRCDPISGHTALYWYRQSLGQGLEFLIYFQGNSAPDKSGLPSDRFSAERTGGSVSTLTIQRTQQEDSAVYLCASSLPSGGPNTDTQYFGPGTRLTVL.

This clone was seen only once. The rearrangement joins TRBV7-2 to TRBJ1-2, with TRBD1 identical over 9 bases. The CDR3 runs 14 residues. The trim removed 3 bases at V and 4 bases at J, leaving 3 bases unmatched. Germline lookup yields CDR1 SGHTA and CDR2 FQGNSA. For the CDR3, the DNA is TGTGCCAGCAGCTTGACAGGGGGGGCCTATGGCTACACCTTC. Encoded protein: CASSLTGGAYGYTF.

The chain uses TRBV9 and TRBJ2-3, with TRBD2 identical over 7 bases. V was pared by 0 bases and J by 8 bases, with 6 bases of the junction left unmatched. The germline V gene has CDR1 SGDLS and CDR2 YYNGEE. CDR3 length: 14 amino acids. CDR3 in amino acids: CASSVGDERGTQYF. The CDR3 DNA reads as TGTGCCAGCAGCGTAGGGGACGAGCGGGGTACGCAGTATTTT. Full variable domain (outside the CDR3, taken from reference TRBV9 and TRBJ2-3): DSGVTQTPKHLITATGQRVTLRCSPRSGDLSVYWYQQSLDQGLQFLIQYYNGEERAKGNILERFSAQQFPDLHSELNLSSLELGDSALYFCASSVGDERGTQYFGPGTRLTVL.

The genes are TRBV6-4 and TRBJ2-2; 7 bases are shared with TRBD2. Germline values: CDR1 MRHNA, CDR2 SNTAGT. V gave up 5 bases and J gave up 4 bases; unmatched junction bases: 1. This CDR3 comprises 13 residues. The CDR3 nucleotides are TGTGCCAGCAGTACTAGCGCCACCGGGGAGCTGTTTTTT. It specifies CASSTSATGELFF.

This chain connects TRBV5-4 to TRBJ1-1; D perhaps matches TRBD1 (5 bases). V was cut by 0 bases and J by 4 bases, with 13 bases left in between. Germline loops: CDR1 SGHNT, CDR2 YYREEE (reference sequence). The CDR3 covers 15 residues. The CDR3 region has the DNA TGTGCCAGCAGCTTGGGTCAGGGCTGGGGCACTGAAGCTTTCTTT. This codes for CASSLGQGWGTEAFF.

This chain joins TRBV11-2 and TRBJ2-1, with D unresolved. Per the germline V gene, CDR1 is SGHAT and CDR2 is FQNNGV. Trimming stripped 3 bases from V and 9 bases from J, with 15 bases between. CDR3 size: 14 residues. The CDR3 nucleotides are TGTGCCAGCAGCTTTGGGTTAGCTGCGGTTGAGCAGTTCTTC. This gives the protein CASSFGLAAVEQFF.

This clone was observed a few times. The V call is TRBV4-3, the J call TRBJ1-3, with D tentatively TRBD1 (6 bases). This CDR3 comprises 16 residues. Germline V lookup: CDR1 LGHNA, CDR2 YSLEER. Trimming left V 6 bases short and J 0 bases short, with 15 bases between. The CDR3 sequence is CASSHTPDSSGNTIYF. Here the CDR3 DNA reads TGCGCCAGCAGTCATACGCCGGACAGCTCTGGAAACACCATATATTTT.

This clone was detected only once. The chain employs TRBV7-3 and TRBJ2-3; a possible D gene is TRBD2 (5 bases). Trimming left V 3 bases short and J 1 base short, with 8 bases between. This CDR3 contains 14 residues. CDR1 and CDR2 (germline): SGHTA, FQGTGA. CDR3 nucleotide sequence: TGTGCCAGCAGCTTTTCGAGGGGCACAGATACGCAGTATTTT. It codes for CASSFSRGTDTQYF. The variable domain in full, with the rest retrieved from reference TRBV7-3 and TRBJ2-3, is GAGVSQTPSNKVTEKGKYVELRCDPISGHTALYWYRQSLGQGPEFLIYFQGTGAADDSGLPNDRFFAVRPEGSVSTLKIQRTERGDSAVYLCASSFSRGTDTQYFGPGTRLTVL.

This chain uses TRBV6-5 with TRBJ1-2, with D uncertain. Germline values: CDR1 MNHEY, CDR2 SVGAGI. V lost 5 bases, J lost 4 bases, and 11 bases lay in between. The CDR3 length is 13 residues. The DNA for the CDR3 is TGTGCCAGCAGTACACCAACAGTCTATGGCTACACCTTC. This codes for CASSTPTVYGYTF.

CDR3 in amino acids: CASSVTGGWGNSPLHF. The CDR3 nucleotides read TGTGCCAGCAGCGTCACCGGAGGGTGGGGTAATTCACCCCTCCACTTT. The chain joins TRBV7-2 to TRBJ1-6; D ambiguous. The length of the CDR3 is 16 residues. The V and J ends lost 5 bases and 6 bases respectively, with 17 bases between them. Germline lookup yields CDR1 SGHTA and CDR2 FQGNSA.

The chain combines TRBV4-3 with TRBJ1-1; 8 bases fit TRBD1. This CDR3 has 15 amino acids. V dropped 2 bases and J dropped 2; count of bases not matched to a gene: 4. Germline values: CDR1 LGHNA, CDR2 YSLEER. The CDR3: CASSQLTGGNTEAFF. The CDR3 nucleotides are TGCGCCAGCAGCCAACTAACAGGGGGTAACACTGAAGCTTTCTTT.

The V and J genes are TRBV15 and TRBJ2-3; 7 positions match TRBD1. CDR1 is LNHNV and CDR2 is YYDKDF in the germline V gene (reference sequence). The V segment lost 3 bases and the J segment 2 bases; nucleotides outside the gene matches: 8. This CDR3 spans 16 amino acids. CDR3 in amino acids: CATSRTTGTVTDTQYF. The DNA for the CDR3 is TGTGCCACCAGCAGGACCACCGGGACAGTCACAGATACGCAGTATTTT.

V is TRBV7-2 and J is TRBJ1-3, with 8 bases identical to TRBD1. Germline values: CDR1 SGHTA, CDR2 FQGNSA. The CDR3 is made up of 15 amino acids. Trimming took 5 bases from V and 7 from J; bases not matched to a gene: 10. CDR3: CASSHEGQGRNTIYF. CDR3 nucleotide sequence: TGTGCCAGCAGCCATGAAGGACAGGGCAGGAACACCATATATTTT.

This clone has a handful of counts. The J gene is TRBJ2-1, the V gene TRBV7-3; D perhaps matches TRBD2 (5 bases). The CDR3 spans 16 residues. Germline V gene data show CDR1 as SGHTA and CDR2 as FQGTGA. V shed 5 bases and J shed 3 bases, with 17 bases lying between them. This CDR3 is CASSRYLAGDYNEQFF. For the CDR3, the DNA is TGTGCCAGCAGCCGCTATCTAGCTGGGGACTACAATGAGCAGTTCTTC.